This is a list of T cell receptor beta chains from one sample in a study of blood T cell repertoires in COVID-19. TCRdb's table, derived via immunoSEQ multiplex PCR, lists solely in-frame clones and lacks some. The data hold more than 300,000 clones, with more than 70% observed a single time. Sequences were obtained from peripheral blood. These TCRs come from a woman in her seventies with COVID-19, enrolled during active disease. CDR3s include the opening cysteine and the closing phenylalanine or tryptophan.

j_gene: TRBJ1-3
v_gene: TRBV4-2
CDR3aa: CASSLRTGQGGNTIYF

j_gene: TRBJ1-4
v_gene: TRBV5-1
CDR3aa: CASSYLGLTNEKLFF

j_gene: TRBJ2-2
v_gene: TRBV6-5
CDR3aa: CASRVTRNTGELFF

j_gene: TRBJ1-2
v_gene: TRBV7-9
CDR3aa: CASTYRGADRWGYTF

j_gene: TRBJ1-1
v_gene: TRBV19
CDR3aa: CASSRVLQNTEAFF

j_gene: TRBJ2-1
v_gene: TRBV7-8
CDR3aa: CASSWPGQYNEQFF

j_gene: TRBJ1-1
v_gene: TRBV5-4
CDR3aa: CASSPIQGARTEAFF

j_gene: TRBJ1-2
v_gene: TRBV9
CDR3aa: CASSVGRSSNYGYTF

j_gene: TRBJ2-3
v_gene: TRBV6-2/TRBV6-3
CDR3aa: CASSPTGDTQYF

j_gene: TRBJ2-7
v_gene: TRBV11-2
CDR3aa: CASSLVGALSEQYF

j_gene: TRBJ2-7
v_gene: TRBV5-6
CDR3aa: CASSLGSQFSYEQYF

j_gene: TRBJ1-1
v_gene: TRBV30
CDR3aa: CALGEWTNTEAFF

j_gene: TRBJ1-2
v_gene: TRBV27
CDR3aa: CASRRDRGKSNYGYTF

j_gene: TRBJ1-1
v_gene: TRBV12-3/TRBV12-4
CDR3aa: CASSYRQGAEAFF

j_gene: TRBJ2-3
v_gene: TRBV6-5
CDR3aa: CASNTGGTQYF

j_gene: TRBJ1-6
v_gene: TRBV7-2
CDR3aa: CASSQSTGLNSPLHF

j_gene: TRBJ2-2
v_gene: TRBV4-1
CDR3aa: CASSQRPRGGATGELFF

j_gene: TRBJ1-1
v_gene: TRBV5-6
CDR3aa: CATFRQGVNTEAFF

j_gene: TRBJ2-3
v_gene: TRBV2
CDR3aa: CASSAGNTGDPTQYF

j_gene: TRBJ2-7
v_gene: TRBV7-2
CDR3aa: CASSLVGSPSGGGEQYF

j_gene: TRBJ2-7
v_gene: TRBV3-1/TRBV3-2
CDR3aa: CASSQEWGPTHFYEQYF

j_gene: TRBJ1-1
v_gene: TRBV4-2
CDR3aa: CASSQDRWAGGRTEAFF

j_gene: TRBJ2-5
v_gene: TRBV3-1/TRBV3-2
CDR3aa: CASSQSSGDRETQYF

j_gene: TRBJ2-1
v_gene: TRBV4-1
CDR3aa: CASSQELRGRNEQFF

j_gene: TRBJ1-5
v_gene: TRBV18
CDR3aa: CASSDEGTGLNQPQHF

j_gene: TRBJ1-1
v_gene: TRBV2
CDR3aa: CASSGTGVQNTEAFF

j_gene: TRBJ1-5
v_gene: TRBV2
CDR3aa: CASSEAGGGQPQHF

j_gene: TRBJ1-2
v_gene: TRBV4-1
CDR3aa: CASSQVTALRGYTF

j_gene: TRBJ1-2
v_gene: TRBV1
CDR3aa: CTSSHHRTNYGYTF

j_gene: TRBJ2-1
v_gene: TRBV7-2
CDR3aa: CASSPHFFQAAYNEQFF

j_gene: TRBJ1-4
v_gene: TRBV2
CDR3aa: CASSEDGKGPSKLFF

j_gene: TRBJ2-3
v_gene: TRBV6-2/TRBV6-3
CDR3aa: CASSYPPGLAGGRDTQYF

j_gene: TRBJ1-4
v_gene: TRBV2
CDR3aa: CASSRTGVNEKLFF

j_gene: TRBJ1-1
v_gene: TRBV2
CDR3aa: CASSEAYQGLRTEAFF

j_gene: TRBJ2-5
v_gene: TRBV4-1
CDR3aa: CASSQGDRDSETQYF

j_gene: TRBJ2-5
v_gene: TRBV28
CDR3aa: CASSPPSMTGQQETQYF

j_gene: TRBJ2-7
v_gene: TRBV7-8
CDR3aa: CASSFGAGGHYEQYF

j_gene: TRBJ2-3
v_gene: TRBV9
CDR3aa: CASSVESGDTQYF

j_gene: TRBJ1-5
v_gene: TRBV5-1
CDR3aa: CASSFGEDQPQHF

j_gene: TRBJ1-1
v_gene: TRBV3-1/TRBV3-2
CDR3aa: CASSRRTGGGVNTEAFF

j_gene: TRBJ2-7
v_gene: TRBV6-5
CDR3aa: CASSYSRGPYEQYF

j_gene: TRBJ1-4
v_gene: TRBV15
CDR3aa: CAASRGQLDPGGLFF

j_gene: TRBJ1-3
v_gene: TRBV5-6
CDR3aa: CASSLGTRGNTIYF

j_gene: TRBJ2-7
v_gene: TRBV7-9
CDR3aa: CASSLVAGGPLEQYF

j_gene: TRBJ1-1
v_gene: TRBV5-1
CDR3aa: CASSLRDRGRSEAFF

j_gene: TRBJ1-1
v_gene: TRBV18
CDR3aa: CASSPPSVEAFF

j_gene: TRBJ1-2
v_gene: TRBV19
CDR3aa: CASKSLDRRTSYGYTF

j_gene: TRBJ2-7
v_gene: TRBV28
CDR3aa: CASSFGTSASGVQYF